This TCR beta chain is from a study of human T cells and chemical hapten exposure. Overall study results and limits: DPC sensitization left the count of TCRs above 1 in 1000 unchanged. Expanded TCR sets contained significantly more large CDR3 similarity clusters than controls.

This clonotype was counted a few times. Its antigen is unidentified. As to time point: patch test 3, about 24 weeks after DPC sensitization. This sample's treatment: therapeutic diphenylcyclopropenone sensitization with weekly scalp DPC. Unfractionated whole blood yielded the extracted total RNA. Germline assignment: CDR1 SQVTM and CDR2 ANQGSEA. This CDR3 comprises 10 residues. V dropped 2 bases and J dropped 9 bases, with 7 bases sitting between them. MiXCR, applied by TCRdb to the RACE reads, yields one record per CDR3 protein. The sample yields under 200,000 distinct CDR3 sequences, around a quarter seen once.

The sequencing used whole blood, collected in connection with sensitization to the hapten diphenylcyclopropenone (DPC). V usage is TRBV29-1 and J usage is TRBJ2-5, with D unclear. This receptor was taken from a woman aged 18-29 years with alopecia areata. Some clones in this sample may be carry-over from other donors' samples. The DNA of the CDR3 is TGCAGCGTTGAAAATAGGGCCCAGTACTTC. This encodes CSVENRAQYF.